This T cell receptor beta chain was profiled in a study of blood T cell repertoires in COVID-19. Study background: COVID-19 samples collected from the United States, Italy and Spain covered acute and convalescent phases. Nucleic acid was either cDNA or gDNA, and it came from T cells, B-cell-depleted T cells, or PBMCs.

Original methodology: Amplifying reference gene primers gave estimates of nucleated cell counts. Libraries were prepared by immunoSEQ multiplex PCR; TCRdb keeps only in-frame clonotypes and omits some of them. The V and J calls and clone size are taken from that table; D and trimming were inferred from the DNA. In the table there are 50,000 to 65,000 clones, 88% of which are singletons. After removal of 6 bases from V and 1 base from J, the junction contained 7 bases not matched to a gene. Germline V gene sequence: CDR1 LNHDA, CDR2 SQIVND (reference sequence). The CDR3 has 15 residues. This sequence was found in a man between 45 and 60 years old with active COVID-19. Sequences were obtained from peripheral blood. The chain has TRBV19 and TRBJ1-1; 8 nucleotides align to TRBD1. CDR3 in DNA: TGTGCCAGTAGCATGACAGGGGCGAGGAACACTGAAGCTTTCTTT. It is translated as CASSMTGARNTEAFF.